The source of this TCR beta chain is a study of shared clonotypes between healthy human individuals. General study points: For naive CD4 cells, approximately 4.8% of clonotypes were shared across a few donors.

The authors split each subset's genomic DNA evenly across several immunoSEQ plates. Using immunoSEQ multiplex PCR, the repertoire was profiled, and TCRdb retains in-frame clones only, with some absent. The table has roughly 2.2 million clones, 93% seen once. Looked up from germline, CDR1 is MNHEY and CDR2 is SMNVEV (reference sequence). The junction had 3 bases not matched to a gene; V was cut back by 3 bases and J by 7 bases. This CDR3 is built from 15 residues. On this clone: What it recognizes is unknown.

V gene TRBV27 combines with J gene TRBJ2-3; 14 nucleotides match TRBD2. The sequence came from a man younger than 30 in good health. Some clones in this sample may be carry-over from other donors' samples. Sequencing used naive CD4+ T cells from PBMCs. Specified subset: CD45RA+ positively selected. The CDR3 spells CASSFGTSGSNTQYF. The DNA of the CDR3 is TGTGCCAGCAGTTTTGGGACTAGCGGGAGTAATACGCAGTATTTT.